One and the same sample provided the 17 T cell receptor beta chains below, sequenced in a study of shared clonotypes between healthy human individuals (dated by TCRdb to about 2020). CD8 naive samples consisted of CD45RO-negative cells that were positively selected for CCR7, yielding a CD45RA+CCR7+ population without TemRA cells. The library was generated by the immunoSEQ multiplex PCR assay. TCRdb's version of the immuneACCESS table is confined to in-frame rearrangements and falls short of the full clone set. An unresolved V gene accounts for under half of the shortfall where checked; the remainder is of unknown origin. The sample records 550,000 to 750,000 clones, roughly nine tenths of which are singletons. The ten most abundant clones make up more than 20% of the sample. The specimen was naive CD8+ T cells sorted from blood. The intended sense of this specimen's cell subset or site label: CD45RA+CCR7+. The source is a young man in good health.

The chain links TRBV9 to TRBJ2-5; D might be TRBD1 (5 bases). The CDR3 extends over 15 amino acids. Deletions cut 3 bases from V and 1 base from J, with 13 bases between. Germline CDR1 reads SGDLS; CDR2 reads YYNGEE. The DNA for the CDR3 is TGTGCCAGCAGCGCAAATGGACACTTCCAAGAGACCCAGTACTTC. This sequence encodes CASSANGHFQETQYF.

The V and J genes are TRBV4-3 and TRBJ2-2; D call uncertain. Deletions cut 4 bases from V and 6 bases from J, with 12 bases between. This CDR3 contains 14 residues. CDR1 LGHNA and CDR2 YSLEER come from the germline V gene. The CDR3 sequence is CASSPAVQAGELFF. The CDR3 DNA is TGCGCCAGCAGCCCGGCCGTTCAGGCCGGGGAGCTGTTTTTT.

This clone was counted a single time. The genes are TRBV28 and TRBJ2-1; the D call may be TRBD1 or TRBD2 (5 bases each). The CDR3 covers 15 residues. Germline-derived CDR1 and CDR2 are MDHEN and SYDVKM. V was pared by 5 bases and J by 5 bases, with 16 bases between. The CDR3 loop is CASSDWAGSNNEQFF. The CDR3 nucleotides are TGTGCCAGCAGTGATTGGGCAGGGAGCAACAATGAGCAGTTCTTC. The full variable domain, completed using reference TRBV28 and TRBJ2-1, is DVKVTQSSRYLVKRTGEKVFLECVQDMDHENMFWYRQDPGLGLRLIYFSYDVKMKEKGDIPEGYSVSREKKERFSLILESASTNQTSMYLCASSDWAGSNNEQFFGPGTRLTVL.

The V gene is TRBV7-9, the J gene TRBJ2-3, with D perhaps given as TRBD1 or TRBD2 (5 bases each). Per germline, CDR1 SEHNR and CDR2 FQNEAQ (reference sequence). V lost 5 bases, J lost 0 bases, and 12 bases lay in between. The CDR3 length is 15 residues. CDR3: CASSVVGESTDTQYF. CDR3 coding DNA: TGTGCCAGCAGCGTAGTGGGGGAGAGCACAGATACGCAGTATTTT.

The rearrangement links TRBV29-1 to TRBJ2-3; unclear D gene. There are 12 residues in the CDR3. Between the trimmed V and J ends, which lost 5 bases and 4 bases, there was a span of 10 bases. Per germline, CDR1 SQVTM and CDR2 ANQGSEA. In DNA form, the CDR3 reads TGCAGCGTTACCCCCGCACCAGATACGCAGTATTTT. Translating it yields CSVTPAPDTQYF.

This clone was counted a few times. CDR3 coding DNA: TGTGCCAGCAGCCTAGGACAGGGGGGTCAGCCCCAGCATTTT. Protein product: CASSLGQGGQPQHF. The chain couples TRBV5-6 to TRBJ1-5, with TRBD1 identical over 10 bases. The V gene end was trimmed by 4 bases and the J gene end by 6 bases; junction bases not matched to a gene: 4. Germline assignment: CDR1 SGHDT and CDR2 YYEEEE. CDR3 length: 14 amino acids.

The chain combines TRBV5-4 with TRBJ2-7; D is unclear. Per germline, CDR1 SGHNT and CDR2 YYREEE (reference sequence). The CDR3 has 11 amino acids. V was trimmed by 3 bases and J by 4 bases, leaving 5 bases between them. The CDR3 nucleotides are TGTGCCAGCAGCTCCGGTTACGAGCAGTACTTC. Translated, it gives CASSSGYEQYF.

The chain combines TRBV29-1 with TRBJ2-3; D is ambiguous. Germline loops: CDR1 SQVTM, CDR2 ANQGSEA. The CDR3 consists of 14 residues. Trimming pared 7 bases from V and 0 bases from J, leaving 14 bases between. The CDR3: CSAGRITSTDTQYF. Written as DNA, the CDR3 is TGCAGCGCCGGTCGTATTACTAGCACAGATACGCAGTATTTT.

The chain combines TRBV7-9 with TRBJ2-1; TRBD2 matches 9 bases. The junction had 11 bases not matched to a gene; V was cut back by 4 bases and J by 4 bases. Germline CDR1 reads SEHNR; CDR2 reads FQNEAQ (reference sequence). The CDR3 extends over 17 amino acids. CDR3 protein: CASSSTQTSGLYNEQFF. As DNA, the CDR3 is TGTGCCAGCAGCTCCACTCAGACTAGCGGTTTATACAATGAGCAGTTCTTC.

The V and J genes are TRBV27 and TRBJ2-3; possible D gene TRBD1, 6 bases. Trimming took off 3 bases at V and 3 bases at J, with 13 bases between the two ends. The CDR3 extends over 15 amino acids. Germline V gene data show CDR1 as MNHEY and CDR2 as SMNVEV (reference sequence). Here the CDR3 DNA reads TGTGCCAGCAGTTTTACCGGGACAATGACAGATACGCAGTATTTT. Translating gives CASSFTGTMTDTQYF.

The CDR3 is CASSFTREGLNEQFF. The CDR3 coding sequence is TGTGCCAGCAGCTTTACCAGGGAGGGCCTGAATGAGCAGTTCTTC. The chain combines TRBV11-2 with TRBJ2-1; the match to TRBD2 covers 7 bases. Germline V gene sequence: CDR1 SGHAT, CDR2 FQNNGV. The CDR3 is 15 amino acids. V gave up 3 bases and J gave up 7 bases; unmatched junction bases: 9. Full variable domain (missing parts from reference TRBV11-2 and TRBJ2-1): EAGVAQSPRYKIIEKRQSVAFWCNPISGHATLYWYQQILGQGPKLLIQFQNNGVVDDSQLPKDRFSAERLKGVDSTLKIQPAKLEDSAVYLCASSFTREGLNEQFFGPGTRLTVL.

The chain couples TRBV7-2 to TRBJ2-1; D uncertain. This CDR3 region has 16 residues. CDR1 SGHTA and CDR2 FQGNSA come from the germline V gene. The V end lost 8 bases, the J end lost 10 bases, and 27 bases lay between the germline ends. The CDR3, as DNA: TGTGCCAGCGTATCGCCTCTATCGGACCGCTCAGAGGAGCAGTTCTTC. This translates into CASVSPLSDRSEEQFF. The variable domain in full, completed from reference TRBV7-2 and TRBJ2-1, reads GAGVSQSPSNKVTEKGKDVELRCDPISGHTALYWYRQSLGQGLEFLIYFQGNSAPDKSGLPSDRFSAERTGGSVSTLTIQRTQQEDSAVYLCASVSPLSDRSEEQFFGPGTRLTVL.

The table lists this clone with a count of one. The rearrangement joins TRBV11-2 to TRBJ2-1; TRBD2 matches at 9 bases. Germline lookup yields CDR1 SGHAT and CDR2 FQNNGV. Trimming cost V 5 bases and J 10 bases; bases outside gene matches: 15. This CDR3 contains 16 residues. Written as DNA, the CDR3 is TGTGCCAGCAGCACCACCGAGAGCGGGAGGTCTAGGGAGCAGTTCTTC. It yields the protein CASSTTESGRSREQFF.

As for this clone: In the same sample, other DNA sequences code for this CDR3. The CDR3 region is CASRETGVNTEAFF. Written as DNA, the CDR3 is TGTGCCAGCAGAGAGACAGGGGTGAACACTGAAGCTTTCTTT. The chain carries TRBV11-2 and TRBJ1-1; 8 bases are a match to TRBD1. The CDR3 consists of 14 residues. Germline CDR1 and CDR2: SGHAT and FQNNGV. V lost 6 bases to trimming and J lost 0 bases; unmatched junction nucleotides: 3.

This clone appeared a few times. The chain joins TRBV7-9 to TRBJ1-2; D gene ambiguous. The CDR3 length is 12 residues. With 7 bases removed from V and 3 bases from J, the gap between germline ends came to 9 bases. CDR1 and CDR2 from the germline V gene are SEHNR and FQNEAQ (reference sequence). CDR3 loop: CASKNRDYGYTF. The CDR3 region has the DNA TGTGCCAGCAAAAACCGGGACTATGGCTACACCTTC. Complete variable domain (other parts from reference TRBV7-9 and TRBJ1-2): DTGVSQNPRHKITKRGQNVTFRCDPISEHNRLYWYRQTLGQGPEFLTYFQNEAQLEKSRLLSDRFSAERPKGSFSTLEIQRTEQGDSAMYLCASKNRDYGYTFGSGTRLTVV.

Notes on this clone: Compared with germline, one end of the junction differs, possibly owing to a read error. V and J are TRBV6-5 and TRBJ1-3, with 10 bases identical to TRBD1. The CDR3 contains 13 residues. Germline V gene data show CDR1 as MNHEY and CDR2 as SVGAGI. The CDR3 DNA sequence: TGTTCCAGCCGAGACAGGGGGCCGAACACCATATATTTT. Protein sequence: CSSRDRGPNTIYF.

The rearrangement uses TRBV11-3 and TRBJ2-1, with TRBD2 as a possible D gene (5 bases). The CDR3 runs to 15 residues. The germline V and J ends were trimmed by 0 bases and 1 base, with 7 bases remaining between them. Germline V gene data show CDR1 as SGHNT and CDR2 as YENEEA. CDR3 region: CASSLEEGSYNEQFF. As DNA, the CDR3 is TGTGCCAGCAGCTTAGAAGAGGGATCCTACAATGAGCAGTTCTTC.